The next 32 T cell receptor beta chains were all read from a single sample in a study of T cells in Graves' hyperthyroidism and ophthalmopathy. Template material for amplifying TCR beta CDR3 regions consisted of RNA transcripts. TCR CDR3 underwent first-round RT-PCR with the HTBI primer set. TCRdb processed the multiplex PCR reads anew with MiXCR; each CDR3 protein has one entry. The sample includes more than 300,000 distinct CDR3 sequences, roughly 14% of them seen just once. The sample taken for sequencing was blood. The receptors stem from a young woman with Graves' hyperthyroidism.

The chain couples TRBV12-3 or TRBV12-4 to TRBJ2-7; TRBD2 might be the D (5 bases). The V end lost 5 bases, the J end lost 6 bases, and 8 bases lay between the germline ends. CDR3 length: 11 amino acids. CDR3 DNA sequence: TGTGCCAGCAGTCTCGGACTCGAGCAGTACTTC. It is translated as CASSLGLEQYF.

This clonotype has ten or more counts. The rearrangement joins TRBV7-9 to TRBJ1-5; D is uncertain. This CDR3 is built from 13 residues. Trimming cost V 5 bases and J 7 bases, with 12 bases left between them. CDR1 and CDR2 from the germline V gene are SEHNR and FQNEAQ (reference sequence). Here the CDR3 DNA reads TGTGCCAGCAGCGTAGGAGGTGGGCAGCCCCAGCATTTT. This translates into CASSVGGGQPQHF.

This clonotype was detected ten times or more. This chain joins TRBV28 and TRBJ2-3; 11 bases fit TRBD1. Unmatched junction bases numbered 4, after V lost 3 bases and J lost 5 bases. Germline V lookup: CDR1 MDHEN, CDR2 SYDVKM. This CDR3 has 15 residues. CDR3 residues: CASSLGQGGIDTQYF. CDR3 bases: TGTGCCAGCAGTTTGGGACAGGGGGGTATAGATACGCAGTATTTT.

With respect to this clonotype: Since a much larger clone is just one base distant, this may be a read error. V usage is TRBV12-3 or TRBV12-4 and J usage is TRBJ1-5; 7 bases align to TRBD1. This CDR3 comprises 14 residues. The CDR3 sequence: CPSSPGTADQPQHF. CDR3 sequence (DNA): TGTCCCAGCAGTCCTGGGACAGCCGATCAGCCCCAGCATTTT.

This clonotype has just one count. Since the CDR3 does not end with the conserved phenylalanine or tryptophan, this likely comes from a read error. The chain couples TRBV2 to TRBJ2-7; D gene unclear. The CDR3 is 15 residues long. Trimming removed 2 bases from V and 0 bases from J, with 11 bases in between. CDR1 and CDR2 (germline): SNHLY, FYNNEI. CDR3 amino acids: CASSESGSISYEQYL. The CDR3 DNA sequence: TGTGCCAGCAGTGAATCAGGAAGTATCTCCTACGAGCAGTACCTC.

This clonotype was recorded at least ten times. The chain employs TRBV20-1 and TRBJ2-2; D may be TRBD1 (5 bases). V lost 2 bases and J 6 bases, leaving 16 bases between the germline ends. This CDR3 spans 15 amino acids. The germline V gene has CDR1 DFQATT and CDR2 SNEGSKA (reference sequence). CDR3 in DNA: TGCAGTGCTAGATCCTCGGGCCGGACATCCGGGGAGCTGTTTTTT. Translation: CSARSSGRTSGELFF.

This clonotype appeared a single time. The chain recombines TRBV4-2 with TRBJ1-2; the D is unclear. CDR1 is LGHNA and CDR2 is YNFKEQ in the germline V gene. The CDR3 contains 14 residues. Between the trimmed V and J ends, which lost 0 bases and 2 bases, there was a span of 7 bases. The CDR3 region has the DNA TGTGCCAGCAGCCAAGATTTAAGAAACTATGGCTACACCTTC. Encoded protein: CASSQDLRNYGYTF.

The sample holds many counts of this clonotype. The chain has TRBV15 and TRBJ2-2; D uncertain. The CDR3 has 11 residues. The V and J ends lost 0 bases and 15 bases respectively, with 8 bases between them. Germline CDR1 LNHNV, CDR2 YYDKDF (reference sequence). CDR3 residues: CATSREGWMFF. DNA for the CDR3: TGTGCCACCAGCAGAGAGGGGTGGATGTTTTTT.

Concerning this clonotype: Since a much larger clone is just one base distant, this may be a read error. V usage is TRBV27 and J usage is TRBJ2-7; D is undetermined. This CDR3 contains 12 residues. Germline V lookup: CDR1 MNHEY, CDR2 SMNVEV (reference sequence). The CDR3 reads CASSSRGYKQYF. In DNA, the CDR3 is TGTGCCAGCAGTTCCCGCGGCTACAAGCAGTACTTC.

The sample holds many counts of this clonotype. The chain employs TRBV20-1 and TRBJ2-5, with 8 bases identical to TRBD2. The V and J ends lost 6 bases and 2 bases, in that order; junction bases with no gene match: 14. The V gene's germline CDR1 is DFQATT and CDR2 SNEGSKA (reference sequence). The CDR3 is 16 residues long. The CDR3 DNA follows: TGCAGTGCCCCTCGGGGGGGCGCTTACCCTCAAGAGACCCAGTACTTC. Protein sequence: CSAPRGGAYPQETQYF.

On this clonotype itself: The junction differs from germline at one of its ends, possibly a read error. The chain employs TRBV6-2 or TRBV6-3 and TRBJ2-2, with D uncertain. CDR3 length equals 11 residues. Germline-derived CDR1 and CDR2 are MNHEY and SVGEGT. The CDR3: CVSSYGGELFF. CDR3 bases: TGTGTCAGCAGTTACGGAGGGGAGCTGTTTTTT.

This clonotype has just a few counts. This rearrangement joins TRBV5-1 to TRBJ1-2, with 9 bases identical to TRBD1. The germline gives CDR1 SGHRS, CDR2 YFSETQ. CDR3 length equals 16 residues. J gave up 2 bases and V 4 bases, and 9 bases lay outside the gene matches. CDR3: CASSAGGGQGNYGYTF. The CDR3 coding sequence is TGCGCCAGCAGCGCCGGAGGCGGACAGGGGAACTATGGCTACACCTTC.

Ten or more counts support this clonotype. The chain joins TRBV15 to TRBJ2-5; 9 bases are shared with TRBD1. CDR3 length: 15 residues. The V segment lost 2 bases and the J segment 4 bases; nucleotides outside the gene matches: 5. Germline assignment: CDR1 LNHNV and CDR2 YYDKDF (reference sequence). The CDR3 is CATSRSPDRGETQYF. The DNA for the CDR3 is TGTGCCACCAGCAGATCCCCGGACAGGGGAGAGACCCAGTACTTC.

On this clonotype itself: A read error may be the cause here, since a much bigger clone is one base away. This chain joins TRBV7-9 and TRBJ2-1; D perhaps matches TRBD2 (6 bases). Germline V CDR1 and CDR2: SEHNR, FQNEAQ (reference sequence). Between the trimmed V and J ends, which lost 4 bases and 2 bases, there was a span of 15 bases. The length of the CDR3 is 16 residues. CDR3 in amino acids: CASSSKLSGPYNEQFF. As DNA, the CDR3 is TGTGCCAGCAGCTCTAAACTTAGCGGCCCCTACAATGAGCAGTTCTTC.

As to this clonotype: Just one base apart from a much larger clone, this may be a read error. For the CDR3, the DNA is TGTACCAGCAGCTTGGACAGGTATTCTGAAGCTTTCTTT. As protein: CTSSLDRYSEAFF. The V call is TRBV7-2, the J call TRBJ1-1; 7 nucleotides align to TRBD1. This CDR3 region has 13 residues. The ends lost 3 bases at V and 6 bases at J; junction bases unmatched: 4. Germline CDR1 is SGHTA and CDR2 is FQGNSA.

This clonotype was recorded at least ten times. The chain combines TRBV7-2 with TRBJ1-1; possibly TRBD1 for D (5 bases). V lost 5 bases to trimming and J lost 7 bases, with 14 bases between them. Germline lookup yields CDR1 SGHTA and CDR2 FQGNSA. The CDR3 contains 13 residues. The CDR3 here is CASSVGLMVEAFF. The CDR3 DNA reads TGTGCCAGCAGCGTGGGACTGATGGTTGAAGCTTTCTTT. The variable domain in full, with the rest retrieved from reference TRBV7-2 and TRBJ1-1, is GAGVSQSPSNKVTEKGKDVELRCDPISGHTALYWYRQSLGQGLEFLIYFQGNSAPDKSGLPSDRFSAERTGGSVSTLTIQRTQQEDSAVYLCASSVGLMVEAFFGQGTRLTVV.

This clonotype was found many times. The chain links TRBV29-1 to TRBJ2-5; D might be TRBD2 (6 bases). Germline V lookup: CDR1 SQVTM, CDR2 ANQGSEA. V gave up 7 bases and J gave up 5 bases, with 20 bases separating them. This CDR3 region has 14 residues. The CDR3 protein is CSALRVRGEETQYF. The CDR3 nucleotides are TGCAGCGCCCTCAGAGTGCGGGGCGAGGAGACCCAGTACTTC.

This clonotype was seen many times. The rearrangement uses TRBV20-1 and TRBJ2-7, with unresolved D. The germline V gene encodes CDR1 DFQATT and CDR2 SNEGSKA (reference sequence). The ends were cut back, 3 bases at V and 0 bases at J, with 15 bases in the middle. This CDR3 contains 15 residues. CDR3 sequence: CSASNIGRSSYEQYF. The CDR3 nucleotides are TGCAGTGCTAGTAATATAGGACGGAGCTCCTACGAGCAGTACTTC.

This clonotype appeared many times. The chain has TRBV12-3 or TRBV12-4 and TRBJ1-3; D may be TRBD1 (5 bases). The CDR3 extends over 14 amino acids. Trimming cost V 2 bases and J 4 bases, with 9 bases left between them. CDR3 sequence: CASSLRGDGNTIYF. CDR3 in DNA: TGTGCCAGCAGTTTAAGGGGCGACGGAAACACCATATATTTT.

Ten or more counts support this clonotype. The V and J genes are TRBV28 and TRBJ2-7; 7 bases map to TRBD1. Germline V CDR1 and CDR2: MDHEN, SYDVKM. The CDR3 is 14 residues long. V gave up 2 bases and J gave up 4 bases; unmatched junction bases: 5. CDR3: CASSLRQGWYEQYF. DNA of the CDR3: TGTGCCAGCAGTTTACGACAGGGTTGGTACGAGCAGTACTTC.

This clonotype came up many times. The V call is TRBV11-2, the J call TRBJ2-3; unclear D gene. The CDR3 contains 14 residues. Deletions cut 2 bases from V and 1 base from J, with 7 bases between. Germline loops: CDR1 SGHAT, CDR2 FQNNGV. As DNA, the CDR3 is TGTGCCAGCAGCTTAAGACGTGGCACAGATACGCAGTATTTT. It yields the protein CASSLRRGTDTQYF.

The chain recombines TRBV6-2 or TRBV6-3 with TRBJ2-7; 10 nucleotides align to TRBD2. The CDR3 contains 17 residues. Germline CDR1 and CDR2: MNHEY and SVGEGT. The V gene end was trimmed by 2 bases and the J gene end by 4 bases; junction bases not matched to a gene: 11. CDR3 nucleotide sequence: TGTGCCAGCAGTTACCACACAACGGGACTAGCGCGATACGAGCAGTACTTC. It encodes CASSYHTTGLARYEQYF.

A few counts support this clonotype. The J gene is TRBJ1-3, the V gene TRBV29-1; D gene unclear. The CDR3 covers 11 residues. The V gene lost 2 bases and the J gene lost 3 bases, with 2 bases spanning the gap. Per the germline V gene, CDR1 is SQVTM and CDR2 is ANQGSEA. CDR3 loop: CSVESGNTIYF. The DNA of the CDR3 is TGCAGCGTTGAAAGTGGAAACACCATATATTTT.

This clonotype has ten or more counts. CDR3 nucleotides: TGTGCCAGCAGTTCTACACAGTACAATGAGCAGTTCTTC. Translating it yields CASSSTQYNEQFF. The J gene is TRBJ2-1, the V gene TRBV28; D remains unclear. Germline V lookup: CDR1 MDHEN, CDR2 SYDVKM. Trimming removed 4 bases from V and 4 bases from J, with 8 bases in between. The CDR3 length is 13 residues.

There are a few counts of this clonotype. The chain employs TRBV2 and TRBJ2-2; TRBD1 matches at 10 bases. The CDR3 spans 15 residues. CDR1 is SNHLY, CDR2 FYNNEI, per germline. Trimming cost V 9 bases and J 2 bases; bases outside gene matches: 6. The CDR3: CARGTGDTNTGELFF. CDR3 bases: TGTGCCAGGGGGACAGGGGACACCAACACCGGGGAGCTGTTTTTT.

The table lists this clonotype with many counts. This chain uses TRBV15 with TRBJ2-1; 8 nucleotides align to TRBD2. Germline-derived CDR1 and CDR2 are LNHNV and YYDKDF (reference sequence). V was pared by 2 bases and J by 5 bases, with 11 bases of the junction left unmatched. CDR3 length equals 17 residues. CDR3 sequence (DNA): TGTGCCACCAGCAGACGCCCCATGGCGGGAGGCGACAATGAGCAGTTCTTC. Translated, it gives CATSRRPMAGGDNEQFF.

This rearrangement joins TRBV6-5 to TRBJ1-6; perhaps TRBD1 as D (5 bases). The CDR3 extends over 14 amino acids. CDR1 is MNHEY and CDR2 is SVGAGI in the germline V gene. The V end lost 4 bases, the J end lost 5 bases, and 9 bases lay between the germline ends. The CDR3 sequence: CASSSGAHNSPLHF. The CDR3 DNA reads TGTGCCAGCAGTTCCGGGGCCCATAATTCACCCCTCCACTTT.

The CDR3 is CASSSAPGTSGRLGYNEQFF. CDR3 DNA sequence: TGTGCCAGCAGCTCAGCCCCCGGGACTAGCGGGCGACTAGGCTACAATGAGCAGTTCTTC. The genes are TRBV7-3 and TRBJ2-1; 12 bases fit TRBD2. Germline V gene lookup returns CDR1 SGHTA and CDR2 FQGTGA. Trimming took 4 bases from V and 3 from J; bases not matched to a gene: 16. The CDR3 consists of 20 residues.

In its sample, this clonotype was seen many times. The chain couples TRBV12-3 or TRBV12-4 to TRBJ2-1, with D possibly TRBD2 on 6 matching bases. The CDR3 spans 12 residues. Trimming took 6 bases from V and 10 from J, leaving 13 bases between them. The CDR3 here is CASSRLGGEQFF. The CDR3 DNA reads TGTGCCAGCAGCCGACTAGGCGGGGAGCAGTTCTTC.

With respect to this clonotype: A single base separates this from a much larger clone, so it may be a read error. The gene calls are TRBV7-9 and TRBJ2-1; either TRBD1 or TRBD2 may fit D (5 bases each). Germline CDR1 and CDR2: SEHNR and FQNEAQ (reference sequence). V lost 7 bases and J lost 8, with 18 bases in between. The CDR3 is made up of 14 amino acids. The CDR3 sequence: CASNSGTQAHEQFF. The CDR3 DNA sequence: TGTGCCAGCAACTCCGGGACGCAGGCCCATGAGCAGTTCTTC.

This clonotype was counted a few times. The CDR3 DNA reads as TGTGCCAGCAGCCCCCGGCCCGCAGGAGGCTCTTACGAGCAGTACTTC. This gives the protein CASSPRPAGGSYEQYF. The chain combines TRBV7-8 with TRBJ2-7, with D perhaps matching TRBD2 (5 bases). The germline V and J ends were trimmed by 5 bases and 4 bases, with 21 bases remaining between them. The CDR3 is 16 amino acids. Germline V gene data show CDR1 as SGHVS and CDR2 as FQNEAQ.

This chain joins TRBV5-1 and TRBJ2-7; TRBD1 matches 11 bases. The trim removed 3 bases at V and 7 bases at J, leaving 9 bases unmatched. Germline lookup yields CDR1 SGHRS and CDR2 YFSETQ. This CDR3 region has 15 residues. CDR3 loop: CASSSPDRGLGEQYF. The DNA for the CDR3 is TGCGCCAGCAGCTCGCCGGACAGGGGGCTTGGGGAGCAGTACTTC.